This T cell receptor beta chain was obtained from a study of T cells in Graves' hyperthyroidism and ophthalmopathy (dated by TCRdb to about 2019). Background on the whole study: Peripheral blood samples were taken at the time of initial diagnosis, prior to any treatment. TCR Vbeta CDR3 sequencing of roughly 140 peripheral blood samples (over 40 ophthalmopathy, roughly 72 hyperthyroidism and some 17 progressor patients) is reported in the paper. To identify distinguishing TCR V-J signatures, a discovery cohort of about 100 patients was used, comprising 43 with Graves' ophthalmopathy and some 60 with stable Graves' hyperthyroidism. Once sampling was done, hyperthyroidism patients were given methimazole at a starting dose of 30 mg daily, whereas ophthalmopathy patients were given high-dose intravenous methylprednisolone. Prospective prediction of ophthalmopathy was tested in an independent validation cohort consisting of 18 to 20 hyperthyroidism patients and 15 or so patients who later progressed to ophthalmopathy. The 90 to 100 discovery patients were randomly divided into training and test sets at a 7:3 ratio. In about six Graves' hyperthyroidism patients, the study also compared T-cell repertoires from thyroid tissue with T-cell repertoires from blood. General study outcomes and caveats: In validation, progression to ophthalmopathy was predicted by the model with 55% to 71% sensitivity and approximately 78% specificity, a median of roughly six months before onset. Most expanded thyroid clonotypes (frequency above 0.001) were also detected in blood, a finding suggesting that blood repertoires may reflect thyroid immune responses. No statistical method was used to fix the sample size in advance, and group allocation was not hidden from the investigators. A model built on a 13 V-J signature distinguished ophthalmopathy from stable hyperthyroidism, reaching 87.88% sensitivity and around 81% specificity in cross-validation and 80%/75% in testing.

Stable Graves' hyperthyroidism was defined as the absence of progression to ophthalmopathy over 18 months of follow-up. Hyperthyroidism patients were newly diagnosed, had a disease duration of under 2 months, and were aged 18 to 65 years. The study excluded patients with uncontrolled infections, other autoimmune diseases, pregnancy or lactation. Diagnoses relied on clinical symptoms, serum thyroxine and TRAb, thyroid ultrasound and orbital computed tomography. PBMCs were isolated from 7.5 to 10 ml of fresh peripheral blood by Ficoll-Paque density gradient centrifugation. Total RNA was extracted using Trizol reagent, and RNA quality was assessed on an Agilent 2100 Bioanalyzer. Taken from cysteine to phenylalanine, the CDR3 has 18 residues. The retained sequence is limited to the CDR3, 54 bases, with the frame set at the first base. The junction carries 22 bases between V and J, which are trimmed by 0 bases and 5 bases respectively. The germline V gene specifies MNHNS as CDR1 and SASEGT as CDR2.

The TCR beta CDR3 regions were amplified from the RNA transcripts. The first round of RT-PCR for the TCR CDR3 was performed with the HTBI primer set and the Qiagen OneStep RT-PCR kit. Libraries were constructed in a second round of multiplex PCR, after which size selection and purification were performed. The libraries were sequenced on an Illumina HiSeq2000 using paired-end 100 bp reads. As for the original processing: SOAPnuke was used to process the raw data, throwing out any read that contained adapters or uncalled bases, had a mean Phred below 15, or lacked an exact constant-primer or identifier match. High-quality paired reads were merged with COPE v1.2.5, and unique nucleotide sequences were defined as clonotypes. Clonotypes were aligned to IMGT TRBV, TRBD and TRBJ reference segments using MiTCR v1.1. The analysis included only V-J combinations with a frequency above 0.0001, which together covered 98% to 99.2% of the repertoires. A TCS score was defined as the ratio of F50 (clonal expansion) to E x V (chaos), with BLOSUM62-based TCRdist applied between CDR3 peptides within each V-J. Welch's t-statistics and random forest reduced fewer than 600 V-J features to 13, which were used in a naive Bayes classifier (R e1071). The public reads were reprocessed in TCRdb via fastp at Q25 and MiXCR, keeping in-frame beta chains. Each CDR3 protein gets just one entry, which takes the most common genes and DNA from the rows behind it. The authors' filters were not applied to this entry. The sample table shows more than 300,000 distinct CDR3 sequences, and approximately 15% are seen once. About 10% of the sample comes from the top ten.

Many counts were recorded for this clonotype. Its binding antigen is unknown. No qualities accompany the bases; no much larger clone lies one base away. The rearrangement combines TRBV6-1 with TRBJ1-1, with no reliable assignment of the D segment. The clonotype comes from a woman aged 55-75 years with Graves' hyperthyroidism. Sequencing was done on a sample of blood. The CDR3 has the sequence CASSEAAGPRRPSTEAFF. The nucleotide sequence reads as follows: TGTGCCAGCAGTGAAGCGGCCGGGCCGCGACGTCCCTCGACTGAAGCTTTCTTT.